Below, 9 T cell receptor beta chains from the same sample are listed, as sequenced in a study of blood T cell repertoires in COVID-19. The repertoire was sequenced with immunoSEQ multiplex PCR; TCRdb's copy has only in-frame clones and lacks some. The sample lists fewer than 350,000 clones; about 85% were seen once. Sequences were obtained from PBMCs or T cells enriched from blood (not recorded which). The receptors were gathered from a woman aged 45-65 years who had recovered from COVID-19.

This chain connects TRBV19 to TRBJ1-2; D gene ambiguous. Per germline, CDR1 LNHDA and CDR2 SQIVND (reference sequence). CDR3 length: 14 residues. V lost 5 bases to trimming and J lost 4 bases, with 14 bases between them. The CDR3 region has the DNA TGTGCCAGTAGTGCCCAGCTAGGAACCTATGGCTACACCTTC. Amino acid sequence: CASSAQLGTYGYTF.

In this sample, this clone turned up once. This chain joins TRBV7-9 and TRBJ2-1, with D unclear. The CDR3 has 13 residues. Germline assignment: CDR1 SEHNR and CDR2 FQNEAQ (reference sequence). V was pared by 7 bases and J by 0 bases, with 7 bases between. CDR3 protein: CASKTNSYNEQFF. In DNA, the CDR3 is TGTGCCAGCAAAACTAACTCCTACAATGAGCAGTTCTTC.

This clone was detected only once. V and J are TRBV5-4 and TRBJ1-2; D uncertain. Trimming removed 0 bases at V and 5 bases at J, with 17 bases between. The CDR3 length is 16 residues. Germline CDR1 SGHNT, CDR2 YYREEE (reference sequence). The CDR3 region is CASSLESSSLGYGYTF. Written as DNA, the CDR3 is TGTGCCAGCAGCTTGGAATCGTCCTCACTCGGGTATGGCTACACCTTC.

This clone was seen more than once but under ten times. The gene calls are TRBV28 and TRBJ2-5; 11 nucleotides agree with TRBD2. The V and J ends lost 8 bases and 3 bases, in that order; junction bases with no gene match: 17. CDR3 length equals 18 residues. The germline V gene encodes CDR1 MDHEN and CDR2 SYDVKM. The CDR3 coding sequence is TGTGCCAGCTTTCGGACTAGCGGGCGTTTTGAGGATGAAGAGACCCAGTACTTC. Protein sequence: CASFRTSGRFEDEETQYF.

Note on this clone: The same CDR3 is also encoded by other DNA sequences in this sample. The chain recombines TRBV18 with TRBJ1-6, with 7 positions matching TRBD1. V was pared by 4 bases and J by 7 bases, with 4 bases of the junction left unmatched. The CDR3 contains 14 residues. Germline CDR1 and CDR2: KGHSH and LQKENI. The CDR3 here is CASSRDRENSPLHF. The DNA for the CDR3 is TGTGCCAGCTCACGGGACAGAGAGAATTCACCCCTCCACTTT.

The gene calls are TRBV6-2 or TRBV6-3 and TRBJ1-1; unclear D gene. V was trimmed by 2 bases and J by 14 bases, leaving 15 bases between them. Germline CDR1 MNHEY, CDR2 SVGEGT. The CDR3 sequence is 12 residues long. The CDR3 DNA reads as TGTGCCAGCAGTTACCCCCGATCCGACTCCTTCTTT. As protein: CASSYPRSDSFF.

The chain has TRBV6-5 and TRBJ2-5, with 7 bases aligning to TRBD1. Germline values: CDR1 MNHEY, CDR2 SVGAGI. The CDR3 spans 11 residues. V gave up 5 bases and J gave up 8 bases; unmatched junction bases: 2. CDR3 DNA: TGTGCCAGCAGTCGGGACAGTACCCAGTACTTC. It encodes CASSRDSTQYF.

J is TRBJ2-2 and V is TRBV5-1; tentatively, D is TRBD2 (6 bases). Trimming removed 1 base from V and 2 bases from J, with 15 bases in between. CDR1 is SGHRS, CDR2 YFSETQ, per germline. The length of the CDR3 is 17 residues. DNA of the CDR3: TGCGCCAGCAGCTTGACGGGCGGGACCAGTAACACCGGGGAGCTGTTTTTT. This encodes CASSLTGGTSNTGELFF.

V usage is TRBV9 and J usage is TRBJ2-1; D might be TRBD1 (5 bases). V lost 3 bases, J lost 8 bases, and 15 bases lay in between. Germline V lookup: CDR1 SGDLS, CDR2 YYNGEE. The CDR3 contains 14 residues. This CDR3 reads CASSADSKWDEQFF. The CDR3 DNA is TGTGCCAGCAGCGCCGACAGTAAATGGGATGAGCAGTTCTTC.